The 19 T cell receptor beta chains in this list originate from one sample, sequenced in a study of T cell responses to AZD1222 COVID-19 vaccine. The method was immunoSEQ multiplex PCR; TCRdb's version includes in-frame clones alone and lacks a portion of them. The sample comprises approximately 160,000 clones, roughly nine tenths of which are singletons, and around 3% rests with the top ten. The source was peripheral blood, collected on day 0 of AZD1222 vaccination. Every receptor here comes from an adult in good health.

CDR3 bases: TGTGCCAGCAGCTTGGAGCGGACTAGCGGAGAGACCCAGTACTTC. Its protein is CASSLERTSGETQYF. The rearrangement uses TRBV5-8 and TRBJ2-5; 10 positions agree with TRBD2. The CDR3 totals 15 residues. Losses at the gene ends were 0 bases for V and 4 bases for J; bases not matched to a gene: 3. Germline-derived CDR1 and CDR2 are SGHTS and YDEGEE. The entire variable domain, with the rest obtained from reference TRBV5-8 and TRBJ2-5, is as follows: EAGVTQSPTHLIKTRGQQATLRCSPISGHTSVYWYQQALGLGLQFLLWYDEGEERNRGNFPPRFSGRQFPNYSSELNVNALELEDSALYLCASSLERTSGETQYFGPGTRLLVL.

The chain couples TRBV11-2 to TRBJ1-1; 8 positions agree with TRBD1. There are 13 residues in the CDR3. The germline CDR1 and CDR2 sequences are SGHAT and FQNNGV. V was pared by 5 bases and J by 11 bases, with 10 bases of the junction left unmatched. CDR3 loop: CASSPGGQGAAFF. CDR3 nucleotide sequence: TGTGCCAGCAGCCCAGGTGGGCAGGGGGCGGCTTTCTTT.

CDR3 sequence (DNA): TGTGCCAGTAGTTCAGCGGGGAGCTCCTACAATGAGCAGTTCTTC. Amino acid sequence: CASSSAGSSYNEQFF. V and J are TRBV19 and TRBJ2-1; 7 bases map to TRBD2. CDR1 LNHDA and CDR2 SQIVND come from the germline V gene (reference sequence). With V trimmed by 5 bases and J by 0 bases, 4 bases remained unmatched. The CDR3 loop spans 15 amino acids.

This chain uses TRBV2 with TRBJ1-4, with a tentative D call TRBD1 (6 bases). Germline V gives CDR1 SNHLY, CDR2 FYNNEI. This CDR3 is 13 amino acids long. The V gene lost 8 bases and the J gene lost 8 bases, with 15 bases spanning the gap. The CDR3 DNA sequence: TGTGCCAGCCAAGGGATGGGGGCGGAAAAACTGTTTTTT. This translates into CASQGMGAEKLFF. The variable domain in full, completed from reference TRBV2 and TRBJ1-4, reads EPEVTQTPSHQVTQMGQEVILRCVPISNHLYFYWYRQILGQKVEFLVSFYNNEISEKSEIFDDQFSVERPDGSNFTLKIRSTKLEDSAMYFCASQGMGAEKLFFGSGTQLSVL.

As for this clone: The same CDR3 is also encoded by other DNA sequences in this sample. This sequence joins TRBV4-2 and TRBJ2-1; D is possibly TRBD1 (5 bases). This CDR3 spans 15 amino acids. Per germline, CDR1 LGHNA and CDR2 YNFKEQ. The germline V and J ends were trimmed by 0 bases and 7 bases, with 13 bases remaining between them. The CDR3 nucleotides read TGTGCCAGCAGCCAAGAGGGTGGGGCGTATAATGAGCAGTTCTTC. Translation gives CASSQEGGAYNEQFF.

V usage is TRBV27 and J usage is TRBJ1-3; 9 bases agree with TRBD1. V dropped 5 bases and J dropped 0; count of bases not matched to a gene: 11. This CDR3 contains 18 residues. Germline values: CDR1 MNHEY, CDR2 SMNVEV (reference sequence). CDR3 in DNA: TGTGCCAGCAGTCTACAGGGGGCAAGTTCCCCCTCTGGAAACACCATATATTTT. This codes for CASSLQGASSPSGNTIYF.

The CDR3, as DNA: TGTGCCAGCAGTAGCGGAGGAGAGACCCAGTACTTC. This encodes CASSSGGETQYF. The chain links TRBV6-2 or TRBV6-3 to TRBJ2-5; the D gene is possibly TRBD2 (5 bases). Germline CDR1 is MNHEY and CDR2 is SVGEGT. The CDR3 consists of 12 residues. V was shortened by 5 bases and J by 4 bases, with 8 bases between the two germline ends.

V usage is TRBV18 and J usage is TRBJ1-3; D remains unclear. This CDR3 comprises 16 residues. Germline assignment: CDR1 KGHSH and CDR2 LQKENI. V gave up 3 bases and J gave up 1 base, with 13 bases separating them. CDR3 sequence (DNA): TGTGCCAGCTCACCCCTCGAGATCGGTTCTGGAAACACCATATATTTT. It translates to CASSPLEIGSGNTIYF.

The CDR3 protein is CASSRPPGRQSPLHF. CDR3 nucleotides: TGTGCCAGCAGTCGACCTCCGGGACGGCAATCTCCCCTCCACTTT. The chain has TRBV6-2 or TRBV6-3 and TRBJ1-6, with D possibly TRBD1 on 5 matching bases. The CDR3 has 15 amino acids. V lost 5 bases and J 13 bases, leaving 21 bases between the germline ends. CDR1 and CDR2 from the germline V gene are MNHEY and SVGEGT.

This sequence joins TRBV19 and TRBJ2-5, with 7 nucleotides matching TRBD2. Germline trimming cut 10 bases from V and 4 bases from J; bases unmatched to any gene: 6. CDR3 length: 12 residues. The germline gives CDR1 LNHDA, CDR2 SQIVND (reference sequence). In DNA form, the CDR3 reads TGTGCCACCGGACTAGTCGGAGAGACCCAGTACTTC. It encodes CATGLVGETQYF.

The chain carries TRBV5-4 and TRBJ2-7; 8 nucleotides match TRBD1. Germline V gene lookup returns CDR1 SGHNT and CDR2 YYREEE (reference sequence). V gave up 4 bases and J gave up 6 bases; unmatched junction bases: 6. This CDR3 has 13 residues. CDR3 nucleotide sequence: TGTGCCAGCAGCCCGCGGGACAGGAGCGAGCAGTACTTC. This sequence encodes CASSPRDRSEQYF.

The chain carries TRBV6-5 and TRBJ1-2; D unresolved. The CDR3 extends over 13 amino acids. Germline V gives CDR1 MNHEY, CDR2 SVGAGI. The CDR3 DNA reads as TGTGTCGTCCGGCAGTCAACTAACTATGGCTACACCTTC. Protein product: CVVRQSTNYGYTF.

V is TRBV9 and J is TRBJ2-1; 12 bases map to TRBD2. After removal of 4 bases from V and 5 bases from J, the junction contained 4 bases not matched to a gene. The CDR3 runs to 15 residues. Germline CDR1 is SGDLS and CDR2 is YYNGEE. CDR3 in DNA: TGTGCCAGCAGCACGACTAGCGGGGGCGACAATGAGCAGTTCTTC. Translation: CASSTTSGGDNEQFF.

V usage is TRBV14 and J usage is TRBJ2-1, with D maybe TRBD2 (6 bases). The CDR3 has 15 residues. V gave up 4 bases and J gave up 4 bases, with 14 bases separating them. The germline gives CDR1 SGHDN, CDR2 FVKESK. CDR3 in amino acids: CASSPRDWLYNEQFF. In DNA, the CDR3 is TGTGCCAGCAGCCCAAGGGACTGGCTATACAATGAGCAGTTCTTC.

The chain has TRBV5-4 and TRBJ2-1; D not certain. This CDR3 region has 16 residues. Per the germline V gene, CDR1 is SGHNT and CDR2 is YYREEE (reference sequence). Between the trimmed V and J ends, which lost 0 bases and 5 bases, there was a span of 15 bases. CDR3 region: CASSLGGGIRHNEQFF. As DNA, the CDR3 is TGTGCCAGCAGCTTGGGTGGTGGGATTCGACACAATGAGCAGTTCTTC.

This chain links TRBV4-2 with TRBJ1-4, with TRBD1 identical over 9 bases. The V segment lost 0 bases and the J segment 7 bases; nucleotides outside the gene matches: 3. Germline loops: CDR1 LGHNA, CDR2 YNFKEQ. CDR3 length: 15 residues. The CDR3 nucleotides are TGTGCCAGCAGCCAAGACGGGACAGGGTTTGAAAAACTGTTTTTT. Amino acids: CASSQDGTGFEKLFF.

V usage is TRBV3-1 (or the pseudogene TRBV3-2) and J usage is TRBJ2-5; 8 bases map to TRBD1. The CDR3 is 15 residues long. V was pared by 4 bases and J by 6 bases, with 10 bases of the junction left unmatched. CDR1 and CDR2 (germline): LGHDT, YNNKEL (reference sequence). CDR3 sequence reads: CASSRGQGQAKTQYF. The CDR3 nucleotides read TGTGCCAGCAGCCGAGGACAGGGTCAAGCGAAGACCCAGTACTTC.

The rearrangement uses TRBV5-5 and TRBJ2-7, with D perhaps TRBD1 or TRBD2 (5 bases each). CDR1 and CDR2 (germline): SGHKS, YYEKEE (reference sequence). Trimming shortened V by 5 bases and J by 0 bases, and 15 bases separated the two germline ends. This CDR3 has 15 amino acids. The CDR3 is CASRLGTASSYEQYF. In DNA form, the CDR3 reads TGTGCCAGCAGACTCGGGACCGCTAGCTCCTACGAGCAGTACTTC.

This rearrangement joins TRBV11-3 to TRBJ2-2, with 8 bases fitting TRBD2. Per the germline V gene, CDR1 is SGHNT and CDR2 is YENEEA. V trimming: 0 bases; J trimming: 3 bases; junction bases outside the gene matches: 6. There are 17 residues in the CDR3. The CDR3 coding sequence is TGTGCCAGCAGCTTAGAAGCAGCGGGGGTGGACACCGGGGAGCTGTTTTTT. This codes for CASSLEAAGVDTGELFF.